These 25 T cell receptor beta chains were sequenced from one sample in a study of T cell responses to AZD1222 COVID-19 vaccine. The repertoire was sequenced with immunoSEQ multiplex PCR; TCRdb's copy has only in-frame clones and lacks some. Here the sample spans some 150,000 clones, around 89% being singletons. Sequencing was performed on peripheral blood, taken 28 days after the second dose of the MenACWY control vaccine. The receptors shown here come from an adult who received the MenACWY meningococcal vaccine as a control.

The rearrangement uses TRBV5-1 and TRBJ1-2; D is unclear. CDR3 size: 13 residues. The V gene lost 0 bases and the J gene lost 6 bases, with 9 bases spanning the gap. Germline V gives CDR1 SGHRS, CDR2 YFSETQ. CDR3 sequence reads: CASSLAPGDGYTF. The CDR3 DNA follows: TGCGCCAGCAGCTTGGCCCCCGGGGATGGCTACACCTTC.

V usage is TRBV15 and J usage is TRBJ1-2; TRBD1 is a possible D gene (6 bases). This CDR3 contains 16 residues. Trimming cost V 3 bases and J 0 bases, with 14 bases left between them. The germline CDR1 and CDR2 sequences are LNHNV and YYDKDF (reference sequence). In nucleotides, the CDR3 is TGTGCCACCAGCAGGGGACACCAGGACCCTAACTATGGCTACACCTTC. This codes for CATSRGHQDPNYGYTF. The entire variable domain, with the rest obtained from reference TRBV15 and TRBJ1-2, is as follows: DAMVIQNPRYQVTQFGKPVTLSCSQTLNHNVMYWYQQKSSQAPKLLFHYYDKDFNNEADTPDNFQSRRPNTSFCFLDIRSPGLGDTAMYLCATSRGHQDPNYGYTFGSGTRLTVV.

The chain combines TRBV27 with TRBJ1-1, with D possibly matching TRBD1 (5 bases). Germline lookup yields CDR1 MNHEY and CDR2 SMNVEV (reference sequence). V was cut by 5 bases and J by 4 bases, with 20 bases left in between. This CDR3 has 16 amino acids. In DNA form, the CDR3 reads TGTGCCAGCAGTCGCCACGTGGGACCCACGGGCACTGAAGCTTTCTTT. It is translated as CASSRHVGPTGTEAFF.

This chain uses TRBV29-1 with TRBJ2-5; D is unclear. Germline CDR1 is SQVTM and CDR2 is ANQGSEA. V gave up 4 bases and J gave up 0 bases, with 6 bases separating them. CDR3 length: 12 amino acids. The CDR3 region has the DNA TGCAGCGTTGGAATCAACCAAGAGACCCAGTACTTC. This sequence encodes CSVGINQETQYF.

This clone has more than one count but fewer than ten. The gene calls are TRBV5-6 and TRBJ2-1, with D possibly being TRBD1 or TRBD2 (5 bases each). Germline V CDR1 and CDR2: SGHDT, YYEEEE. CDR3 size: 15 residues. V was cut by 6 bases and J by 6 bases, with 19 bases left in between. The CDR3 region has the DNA TGTGCCAGCAAAAATTATCGGGACCTTATCAATGAGCAGTTCTTC. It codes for CASKNYRDLINEQFF.

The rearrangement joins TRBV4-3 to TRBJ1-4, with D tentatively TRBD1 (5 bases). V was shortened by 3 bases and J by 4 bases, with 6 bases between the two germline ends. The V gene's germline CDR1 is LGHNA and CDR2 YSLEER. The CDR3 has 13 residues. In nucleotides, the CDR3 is TGCGCCAGCAGCCACGGACATAATGAAAAACTGTTTTTT. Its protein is CASSHGHNEKLFF.

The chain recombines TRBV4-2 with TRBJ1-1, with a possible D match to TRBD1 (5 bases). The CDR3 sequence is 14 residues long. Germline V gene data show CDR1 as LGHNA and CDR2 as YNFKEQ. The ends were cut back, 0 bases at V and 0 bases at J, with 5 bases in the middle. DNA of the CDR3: TGTGCCAGCAGCCAAGAACAGGTGAACACTGAAGCTTTCTTT. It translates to CASSQEQVNTEAFF.

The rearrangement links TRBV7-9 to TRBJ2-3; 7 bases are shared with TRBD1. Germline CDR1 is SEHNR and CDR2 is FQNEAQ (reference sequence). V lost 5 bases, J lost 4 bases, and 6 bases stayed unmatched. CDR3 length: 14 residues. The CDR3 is CASSRQGGPDTQYF. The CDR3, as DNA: TGTGCCAGCAGCAGACAGGGTGGGCCAGATACGCAGTATTTT.

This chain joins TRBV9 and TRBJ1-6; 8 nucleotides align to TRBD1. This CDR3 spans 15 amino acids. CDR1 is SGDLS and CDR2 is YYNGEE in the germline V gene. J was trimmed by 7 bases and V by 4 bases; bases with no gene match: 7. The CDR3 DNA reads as TGTGCCAGCAGCCCCGGACAGGGAAAAAATTCACCCCTCCACTTT. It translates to CASSPGQGKNSPLHF.

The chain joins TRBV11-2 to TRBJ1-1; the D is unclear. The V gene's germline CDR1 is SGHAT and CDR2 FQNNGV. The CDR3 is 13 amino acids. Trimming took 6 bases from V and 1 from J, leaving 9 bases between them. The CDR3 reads CASSWTGNTEAFF. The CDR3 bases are TGTGCCAGCAGTTGGACGGGGAACACTGAAGCTTTCTTT.

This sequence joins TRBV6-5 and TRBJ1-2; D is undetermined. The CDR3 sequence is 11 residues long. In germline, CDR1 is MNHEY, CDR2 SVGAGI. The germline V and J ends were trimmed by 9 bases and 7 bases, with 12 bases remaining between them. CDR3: CASLAGGGYTF. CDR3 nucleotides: TGTGCCAGTCTCGCGGGTGGTGGCTACACCTTC.

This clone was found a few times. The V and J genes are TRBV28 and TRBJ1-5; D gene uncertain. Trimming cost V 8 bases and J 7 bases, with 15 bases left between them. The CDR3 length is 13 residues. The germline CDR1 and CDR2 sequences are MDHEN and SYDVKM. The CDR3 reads CASEVSRLQPQHF. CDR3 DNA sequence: TGTGCCAGCGAGGTTAGTAGGCTGCAGCCCCAGCATTTT.

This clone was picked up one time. This chain's CDR3 is CASSGFGRGGLGEQYF. In DNA form, the CDR3 reads TGCGCCAGCAGTGGATTCGGCCGCGGGGGGCTAGGGGAGCAGTACTTC. The chain combines TRBV10-2 with TRBJ2-7; 8 positions match TRBD2. Losses at the gene ends were 4 bases for V and 7 bases for J; bases not matched to a gene: 15. This CDR3 region has 16 residues. Germline V gene data show CDR1 as WSHSY and CDR2 as SAAADI.

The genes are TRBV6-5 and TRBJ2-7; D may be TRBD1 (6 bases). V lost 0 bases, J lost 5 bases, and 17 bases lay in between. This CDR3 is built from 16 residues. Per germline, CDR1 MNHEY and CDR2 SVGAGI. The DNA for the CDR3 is TGTGCCAGCAGTTACTCGATGAATACAGGGCGCGACGAGCAGTACTTC. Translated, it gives CASSYSMNTGRDEQYF.

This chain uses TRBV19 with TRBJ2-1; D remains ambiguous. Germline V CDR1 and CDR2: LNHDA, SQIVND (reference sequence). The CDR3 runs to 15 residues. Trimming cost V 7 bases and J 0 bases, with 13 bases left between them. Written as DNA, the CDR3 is TGTGCCAGTACCCCTGACGAAGCCTCCTACAATGAGCAGTTCTTC. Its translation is CASTPDEASYNEQFF. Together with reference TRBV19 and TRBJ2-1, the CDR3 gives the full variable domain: DGGITQSPKYLFRKEGQNVTLSCEQNLNHDAMYWYRQDPGQGLRLIYYSQIVNDFQKGDIAEGYSVSREKKESFPLTVTSAQKNPTAFYLCASTPDEASYNEQFFGPGTRLTVL.

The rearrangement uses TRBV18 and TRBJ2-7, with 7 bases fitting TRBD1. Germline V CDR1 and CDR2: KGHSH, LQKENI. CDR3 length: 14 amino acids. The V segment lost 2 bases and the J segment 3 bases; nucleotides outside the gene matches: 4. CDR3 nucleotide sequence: TGTGCCAGCTCACCAGAGGGACAGATCTACGAGCAGTACTTC. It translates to CASSPEGQIYEQYF.

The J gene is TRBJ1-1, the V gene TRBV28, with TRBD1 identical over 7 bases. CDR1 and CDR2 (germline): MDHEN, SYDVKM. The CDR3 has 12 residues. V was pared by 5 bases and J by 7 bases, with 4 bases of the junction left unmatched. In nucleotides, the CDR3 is TGTGCCAGCAGTAGGGGGCTGTTTGAAGCTTTCTTT. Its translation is CASSRGLFEAFF. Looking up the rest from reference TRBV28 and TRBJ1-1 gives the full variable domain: DVKVTQSSRYLVKRTGEKVFLECVQDMDHENMFWYRQDPGLGLRLIYFSYDVKMKEKGDIPEGYSVSREKKERFSLILESASTNQTSMYLCASSRGLFEAFFGQGTRLTVV.

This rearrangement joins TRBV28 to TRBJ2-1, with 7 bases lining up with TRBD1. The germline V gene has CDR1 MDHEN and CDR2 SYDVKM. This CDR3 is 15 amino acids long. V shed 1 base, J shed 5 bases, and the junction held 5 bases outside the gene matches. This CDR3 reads CASSLLGGANNEQFF. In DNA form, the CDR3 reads TGTGCCAGCAGTTTATTAGGGGGCGCCAACAATGAGCAGTTCTTC.

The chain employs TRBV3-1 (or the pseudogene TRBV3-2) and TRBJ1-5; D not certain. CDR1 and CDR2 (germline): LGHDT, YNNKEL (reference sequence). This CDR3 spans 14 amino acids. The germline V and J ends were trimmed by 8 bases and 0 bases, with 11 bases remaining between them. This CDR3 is CASFRGYSNQPQHF. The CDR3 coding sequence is TGTGCCAGCTTCCGCGGATATAGCAATCAGCCCCAGCATTTT.

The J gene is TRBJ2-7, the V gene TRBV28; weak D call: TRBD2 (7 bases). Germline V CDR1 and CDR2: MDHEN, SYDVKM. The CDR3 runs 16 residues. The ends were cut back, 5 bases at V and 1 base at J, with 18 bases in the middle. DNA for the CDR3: TGTGCCAGCAGTCGGGAGGTGGGGGGCCCATCCTACGAGCAGTACTTC. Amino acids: CASSREVGGPSYEQYF.

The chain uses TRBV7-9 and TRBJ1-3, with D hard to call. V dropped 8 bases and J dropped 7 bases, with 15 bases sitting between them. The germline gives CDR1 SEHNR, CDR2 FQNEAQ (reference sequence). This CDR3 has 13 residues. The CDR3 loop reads CASGNREGNTIYF. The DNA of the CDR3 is TGTGCCAGCGGTAACCGAGAGGGTAACACCATATATTTT. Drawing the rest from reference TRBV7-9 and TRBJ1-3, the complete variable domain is DTGVSQNPRHKITKRGQNVTFRCDPISEHNRLYWYRQTLGQGPEFLTYFQNEAQLEKSRLLSDRFSAERPKGSFSTLEIQRTEQGDSAMYLCASGNREGNTIYFGEGSWLTVV.

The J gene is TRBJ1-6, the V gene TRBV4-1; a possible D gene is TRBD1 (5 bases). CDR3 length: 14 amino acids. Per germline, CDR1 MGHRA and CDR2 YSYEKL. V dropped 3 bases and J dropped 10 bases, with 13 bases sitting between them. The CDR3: CASSQGTSPSPLHF. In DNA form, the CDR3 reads TGCGCCAGCAGCCAGGGGACCTCACCCTCACCCCTCCACTTT.

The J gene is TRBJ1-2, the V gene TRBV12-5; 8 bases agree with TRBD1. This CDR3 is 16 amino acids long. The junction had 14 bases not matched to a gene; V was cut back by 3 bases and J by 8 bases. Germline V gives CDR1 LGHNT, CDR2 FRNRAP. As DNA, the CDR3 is TGTGCTAGTGGTTTTGGAGGACAGGGCCCTGTAATAGGCTACACCTTC. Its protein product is CASGFGGQGPVIGYTF.

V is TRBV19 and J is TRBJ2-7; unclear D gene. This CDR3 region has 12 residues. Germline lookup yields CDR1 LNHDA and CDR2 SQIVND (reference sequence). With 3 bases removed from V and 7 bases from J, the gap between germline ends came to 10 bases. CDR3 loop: CASSMSLGEQYF. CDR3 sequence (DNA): TGTGCCAGTAGTATGAGTCTTGGGGAGCAGTACTTC. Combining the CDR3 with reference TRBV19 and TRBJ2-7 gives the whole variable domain DGGITQSPKYLFRKEGQNVTLSCEQNLNHDAMYWYRQDPGQGLRLIYYSQIVNDFQKGDIAEGYSVSREKKESFPLTVTSAQKNPTAFYLCASSMSLGEQYFGPGTRLTVT.

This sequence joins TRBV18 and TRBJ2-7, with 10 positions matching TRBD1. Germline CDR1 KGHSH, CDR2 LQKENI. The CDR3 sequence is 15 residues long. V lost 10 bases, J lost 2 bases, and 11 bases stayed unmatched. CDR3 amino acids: CATSYLGTGAYEQYF. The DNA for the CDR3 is TGTGCCACCTCCTACCTCGGGACAGGGGCCTACGAGCAGTACTTC. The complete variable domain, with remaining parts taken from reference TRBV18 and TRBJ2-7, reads NAGVMQNPRHLVRRRGQEARLRCSPMKGHSHVYWYRQLPEEGLKFMVYLQKENIIDESGMPKERFSAEFPKEGPSILRIQQVVRGDSAAYFCATSYLGTGAYEQYFGPGTRLTVT.